What follows describes a single T cell receptor beta chain. The data were obtained in a study of blood T cell repertoires in COVID-19. Assay: immunoSEQ multiplex PCR; the TCRdb copy retains only in-frame clones and omits some. The sample contains about 180,000 clones, about 91% of which appear only once. The germline gives CDR1 LGHNT, CDR2 FRNRAP. The J segment lost 0 bases and the V segment lost 5 bases, leaving 6 bases of the junction unmatched. The CDR3 has 17 amino acids. The receptor was derived from a woman in her thirties with acute or convalescent COVID-19. The V gene is TRBV12-5, the J gene TRBJ2-2; 10 nucleotides align to TRBD2. Sequenced input: peripheral blood. The CDR3 nucleotides read TGTGCTAGTGGTACCGGGACTAGCGCGGCGAACACCGGGGAGCTGTTTTTT. It encodes CASGTGTSAANTGELFF.